The 17 T cell receptor beta chains given below trace back to one sample, sequenced in a study of identical twins. TCRdb itself ran the 5' RACE reads through MiXCR, one entry per CDR3 protein. The repertoire holds 690,000 or so distinct CDR3 sequences, with 6% to 6.5% as singletons. The specimen sequenced was naive T cells sorted from blood. The receptors originated from a man younger than 35 in good health.

This clonotype was detected many times. J is TRBJ1-1 and V is TRBV20-1; no clear D. Germline-derived CDR1 and CDR2 are DFQATT and SNEGSKA (reference sequence). The CDR3 extends over 14 amino acids. The germline V and J ends were trimmed by 1 base and 2 bases, with 11 bases remaining between them. The CDR3 DNA reads as TGCAGTGCTAGAGGGGTGAGTGGAAACACTGAAGCTTTCTTT. Amino acids: CSARGVSGNTEAFF.

The chain combines TRBV5-6 with TRBJ2-5; TRBD1 is a possible D gene (6 bases). The V end was cut by 1 base, the J end by 3 bases, with 16 bases between. The CDR3 runs to 16 residues. The V gene's germline CDR1 is SGHDT and CDR2 YYEEEE. The CDR3 loop reads CASSLLSWDTEETQYF. In DNA form, the CDR3 reads TGTGCCAGCAGCTTGCTGAGTTGGGACACCGAAGAGACCCAGTACTTC. Filled out from reference TRBV5-6 and TRBJ2-5, the complete variable domain reads DAGVTQSPTHLIKTRGQQVTLRCSPKSGHDTVSWYQQALGQGPQFIFQYYEEEERQRGNFPDRFSGHQFPNYSSELNVNALLLGDSALYLCASSLLSWDTEETQYFGPGTRLLVL.

This clonotype turned up a few times. The rearrangement joins TRBV20-1 to TRBJ2-3; D call uncertain. V was cut by 3 bases and J by 4 bases, with 8 bases left in between. Germline V gene lookup returns CDR1 DFQATT and CDR2 SNEGSKA (reference sequence). The CDR3 covers 12 residues. CDR3 nucleotide sequence: TGCAGTGCTAGTGTAACCTCAGATACGCAGTATTTT. Its protein product is CSASVTSDTQYF.

V is TRBV7-9 and J is TRBJ1-1; D not certain. The CDR3 extends over 15 amino acids. Germline V CDR1 and CDR2: SEHNR, FQNEAQ (reference sequence). V shed 3 bases and J shed 1 base, with 12 bases lying between them. CDR3 sequence (DNA): TGTGCCAGCAGCTTGGGGTGCCGGGAGAACACTGAAGCTTTCTTT. Encoded protein: CASSLGCRENTEAFF. The entire variable domain, with the rest obtained from reference TRBV7-9 and TRBJ1-1, is as follows: DTGVSQNPRHKITKRGQNVTFRCDPISEHNRLYWYRQTLGQGPEFLTYFQNEAQLEKSRLLSDRFSAERPKGSFSTLEIQRTEQGDSAMYLCASSLGCRENTEAFFGQGTRLTVV.

This clonotype was recorded many times. The rearrangement links TRBV12-3 or TRBV12-4 to TRBJ2-5, with D maybe TRBD1 (6 bases). The CDR3 runs to 13 residues. Trimming took off 6 bases at V and 0 bases at J, with 8 bases between the two ends. DNA for the CDR3: TGTGCCAGCAGAACAGGGTACCAAGAGACCCAGTACTTC. This translates into CASRTGYQETQYF.

This clonotype was counted many times. This CDR3 is CASSLAPGGETQYF. For the CDR3, the DNA is TGTGCCAGCAGTTTAGCGCCGGGGGGAGAGACCCAGTACTTC. V is TRBV12-3 or TRBV12-4 and J is TRBJ2-5; 7 nucleotides agree with TRBD2. The CDR3 runs to 14 residues. J was trimmed by 4 bases and V by 0 bases; bases with no gene match: 2.

The chain uses TRBV5-5 and TRBJ2-5; D is uncertain. Trimming removed 1 base at V and 2 bases at J, with 6 bases between. Germline loops: CDR1 SGHKS, CDR2 YYEKEE (reference sequence). The CDR3 consists of 13 residues. This CDR3 is CASSLPAQETQYF. In nucleotides, the CDR3 is TGTGCCAGCAGCTTGCCGGCTCAAGAGACCCAGTACTTC. The variable domain in full, with the rest retrieved from reference TRBV5-5 and TRBJ2-5, is DAGVTQSPTHLIKTRGQQVTLRCSPISGHKSVSWYQQVLGQGPQFIFQYYEKEERGRGNFPDRFSARQFPNYSSELNVNALLLGDSALYLCASSLPAQETQYFGPGTRLLVL.

This clonotype came up a few times. The V call is TRBV24-1, the J call TRBJ1-2; D uncertain. The ends were cut back, 4 bases at V and 3 bases at J, with 8 bases in the middle. The CDR3 is 13 amino acids. CDR1 and CDR2 (germline): KGHDR, SFDVKD. CDR3 in amino acids: CATSDSDHYGYTF. As DNA, the CDR3 is TGTGCCACCAGTGACTCGGACCACTATGGCTACACCTTC.

The table lists this clonotype with many counts. CDR3 loop: CSAPGTTYQETQYF. In nucleotides, the CDR3 is TGCAGTGCTCCCGGGACAACGTACCAAGAGACCCAGTACTTC. The genes are TRBV20-1 and TRBJ2-5; D possibly corresponds to TRBD1 (6 bases). The germline CDR1 and CDR2 sequences are DFQATT and SNEGSKA (reference sequence). The V and J ends lost 5 bases and 0 bases respectively, with 13 bases between them. This CDR3 is 14 amino acids long.

This clonotype was seen ten or more times. V usage is TRBV20-1 and J usage is TRBJ2-1; 7 bases are a match to TRBD2. Unmatched junction bases numbered 14, after V lost 4 bases and J lost 8 bases. Germline CDR1 is DFQATT and CDR2 is SNEGSKA (reference sequence). CDR3 size: 15 residues. CDR3 DNA: TGCAGTGCTACGGCGTGGCGGGAGCACGTAGATGAGCAGTTCTTC. It specifies CSATAWREHVDEQFF.

This clonotype was picked up many times. This sequence joins TRBV29-1 and TRBJ2-1; 13 bases map to TRBD2. CDR3 length: 14 amino acids. Germline assignment: CDR1 SQVTM and CDR2 ANQGSEA. Germline trimming cut 6 bases from V and 12 bases from J; bases unmatched to any gene: 11. The DNA for the CDR3 is TGCAGCGTCACAGGACTAGCGGGAGCAACCCCGCAGTTCTTC. Translating gives CSVTGLAGATPQFF.

The J gene is TRBJ2-5, the V gene TRBV7-2, with D perhaps given as TRBD1 or TRBD2 (5 bases each). With 2 bases removed from V and 4 bases from J, the gap between germline ends came to 17 bases. The CDR3 runs to 16 residues. CDR1 and CDR2 from the germline V gene are SGHTA and FQGNSA. The CDR3 nucleotides read TGTGCCAGCAGCTTAACCTTCGGGCTTGGGGGAGAGACCCAGTACTTC. As protein: CASSLTFGLGGETQYF.

The chain uses TRBV28 and TRBJ2-1, with TRBD2 identical over 10 bases. Germline V gives CDR1 MDHEN, CDR2 SYDVKM. The CDR3 extends over 15 amino acids. Trimming removed 4 bases from V and 5 bases from J; junction bases left unmatched: 5. The CDR3 protein is CASSSGTSANNEQFF. In nucleotides, the CDR3 is TGTGCCAGCAGTTCCGGGACTAGCGCGAACAATGAGCAGTTCTTC.

In its sample, this clonotype was seen many times. In DNA form, the CDR3 reads TGCAGTGCTTCCGGGACTATTGTGGAGACCCAGTACTTC. Residues: CSASGTIVETQYF. The rearrangement joins TRBV29-1 to TRBJ2-5; TRBD2 matches 7 bases. There are 13 residues in the CDR3. Germline V lookup: CDR1 SQVTM, CDR2 ANQGSEA.

The V gene is TRBV9, the J gene TRBJ2-3; TRBD2 might be the D (6 bases). The germline gives CDR1 SGDLS, CDR2 YYNGEE. The length of the CDR3 is 14 residues. With 1 base removed from V and 4 bases from J, the gap between germline ends came to 10 bases. The CDR3 loop reads CASSVIPGADTQYF. DNA of the CDR3: TGTGCCAGCAGCGTAATTCCGGGGGCAGATACGCAGTATTTT.

The chain has TRBV28 and TRBJ1-1, with no clear D. The CDR3 sequence is 11 residues long. Per germline, CDR1 MDHEN and CDR2 SYDVKM. V lost 10 bases to trimming and J lost 7 bases, with 13 bases between them. In DNA form, the CDR3 reads TGTGCCACCTCGGGTTATAATGAAGCTTTCTTT. This gives the protein CATSGYNEAFF.

This clonotype occurred many times. The genes are TRBV12-3 or TRBV12-4 and TRBJ2-5; TRBD2 is a possible D gene (5 bases). Trimming stripped 5 bases from V and 1 base from J, with 14 bases between. This CDR3 spans 15 amino acids. Here the CDR3 DNA reads TGTGCCAGCAGTCGACCCGGGATACTCCAAGAGACCCAGTACTTC. Translation gives CASSRPGILQETQYF.